Sequencing of this T cell receptor (beta chain) was carried out in a study of shared clonotypes between healthy human individuals (dated by TCRdb to about 2020). About the full investigation: A few men and two women, aged 18 to 49 years, made up the cohort. Each donor's leukapheresis produced roughly between roughly 0.85 and 9.5 billion PBMCs. To increase sequencing depth and limit assay-specific biases, different laboratories used diverse techniques to prepare libraries and sequence TCR repertoires. For each donor, CD4 naive and CD4 memory were each given three plates, CD8 naive was given two plates, and CD8 memory was given one plate. To estimate repertoire size and how much clonotype sharing occurs between individuals, the study deeply sequenced the blood TCR repertoires of about five healthy adults. The full study reports these points: Estimated clonotype richness was generally larger for naive than for memory subsets. Even with the large sequencing depth, rarefaction of the sorted-subset datasets indicated that sequencing was incomplete. About 5% of naive CD4, 3.5% of naive CD8, 2.3% of memory CD4, and less than 0.45% of memory CD8 clonotypes were shared across four donors. The genetic and exposure-history diversity represented was limited by the small number of donors. Pairwise subsampling indicated that sequencing depth was expected to affect the degree of clonotype sharing among donors. Compared with non-shared clonotypes, clonotypes shared by all four sorted-subset donors had higher generation probabilities. Sampling was restricted to blood, and TCR repertoires in tissue are likely to differ from TCR repertoires in blood.

On this clone itself: Its antigen is unknown. It has no much larger one-base neighbor in the sample; base qualities were not kept. Other DNA sequences in this sample translate to the same CDR3.

TCR CDR3 regions were amplified from genomic DNA by multiplex PCR using the deep immunoSEQ assay. Genomic DNA extracted from each cell subset was distributed evenly over all wells of several immunoSEQ 96-well plates, and each plate served as one replicate. For sorted subsets, each replicate PCR was loaded with approximately 200 ng genomic DNA, equivalent to 25,000 to 30,000 T cell genomes. Purified libraries were quantified with a Qubit 3.0 fluorometer, sized on a Bioanalyzer 2100, and re-quantified with the KAPA Library Quantification kit. Each immunoSEQ 96-well plate was sequenced on its own single-read 150-cycle Illumina NextSeq 550 flow cell. On the study's bioinformatics: Because only junctional sequences without quality scores were contained in the immunoSEQ output, filtering matching that applied to full-length reads could not be performed. Sequences were annotated with PyIR, a Python wrapper for IgBLAST v1.9, using IMGT germline references to assign V/J genes and CDR3. Reads with weak V/J assignments (E-value above 1e-6), missing CDR3, stop codons, out-of-frame junctions, or ambiguous translated residues were removed. V3J clonotypes were defined as sequences sharing the same inferred V gene, J gene, and CDR3 amino acid sequence. Percentage overlap between repertoires was computed as shared unique clonotypes divided by the size of the smaller repertoire. Three approaches were used to assess repertoire richness: RTK rarefaction, the Chao1 estimator, and Recon v2.1 estimates of unobserved clonotypes. Generation probabilities for all TCRbeta clonotypes obtained by the gDNA method from a few donors were computed using OLGA. Not all clones reach the TCRdb copy of this immuneACCESS table, which keeps in-frame sequences only. Checked studies attribute under half of the gap to unresolved V genes and leave the rest unexplained. V and J calls and clone size are given by that table; D and trimming were obtained from the DNA. The sample profile shows approximately 2,300,000 clones; less than 95% of them were found once. In total, the top ten clones hold 0.37% of the sample.

Donors were healthy HIV-negative adults with no recently reported acute infections or vaccinations. Every donor was a Caucasian adult living in Nashville, Tennessee, USA. CD4+ T cells were enriched by magnetic negative selection, after which naive cells were positively selected on CD45RA and the negative fraction was taken as the memory subset. Blood was obtained by leukapheresis, after which PBMCs were separated by Ficoll-Histopaque density gradient centrifugation and cryopreserved in liquid nitrogen vapor phase. Purity and quantity of every magnetically sorted T cell population were checked by analytical flow cytometry. Genomic DNA was isolated from each sorted fraction and quantified by UV absorbance on a Nanodrop 2000c. The receptor was derived from a man younger than 35 in good health. Some clones in this sample may be carry-over from other donors' samples. Sequencing was performed on naive CD4+ T cells from PBMCs. The label giving this sample's cell subset or site can be read as: CD45RA+ positively selected.

CDR3 sequence: CASSVASTDTQYF. The DNA sequence is as follows: TGTGCCAGCAGCGTGGCTAGCACAGATACGCAGTATTTT. Recombination linked TRBV9 to TRBJ2-3; the D gene lacks a confident call. In the germline V gene, CDR1 corresponds to SGDLS and CDR2 to YYNGEE. V loses 2 bases, J loses 0 bases, and the germline ends lie 4 bases apart. The CDR3 covers 13 residues, taking in both the cysteine and the phenylalanine. The only DNA kept is the CDR3, 39 bases in frame from the first base.